The 8 T cell receptor beta chains presented below share a single source sample, sequenced in a study of blood T cell repertoires in COVID-19. Sequencing used immunoSEQ multiplex PCR; TCRdb keeps in-frame clones, though not all of them. The table has about 130,000 clones, about 80% seen once; the top ten hold 3% to 3.5%. Sequenced material: peripheral blood. These receptors came from a woman older than 75 with acute or convalescent COVID-19.

V usage is TRBV7-8 and J usage is TRBJ1-2, with D perhaps TRBD1 (6 bases). With 5 bases removed from V and 6 bases from J, the gap between germline ends came to 19 bases. CDR3 length equals 15 residues. CDR1 SGHVS and CDR2 FQNEAQ come from the germline V gene. CDR3 nucleotides: TGTGCCAGCAGCACAACTCCGGGACACACAGATGGCTACACCTTC. It specifies CASSTTPGHTDGYTF.

V is TRBV18 and J is TRBJ1-2, with 7 bases fitting TRBD1. The length of the CDR3 is 17 residues. CDR1 and CDR2 from the germline V gene are KGHSH and LQKENI. Germline trimming cut 4 bases from V and 2 bases from J; bases unmatched to any gene: 13. The CDR3 loop reads CASSLWRDREQNYGYTF. The CDR3, as DNA: TGTGCCAGCTCACTTTGGAGGGACAGAGAACAAAACTATGGCTACACCTTC.

V gene TRBV2 combines with J gene TRBJ1-1; a weak D match, TRBD1 (6 bases). V lost 7 bases and J 0 bases, leaving 12 bases between the germline ends. The CDR3 extends over 14 amino acids. The V gene's germline CDR1 is SNHLY and CDR2 FYNNEI. CDR3 sequence reads: CASMRDTMNTEAFF. The CDR3 DNA reads TGTGCCAGCATGAGGGACACTATGAACACTGAAGCTTTCTTT.

The J gene is TRBJ2-1, the V gene TRBV6-1, with D tentatively TRBD1 (5 bases). Trimming stripped 3 bases from V and 0 bases from J, with 12 bases between. The CDR3 consists of 16 residues. CDR1 is MNHNS and CDR2 is SASEGT in the germline V gene. CDR3 amino acids: CASSDVQVHSYNEQFF. The CDR3 nucleotides are TGTGCCAGCAGTGACGTACAGGTTCACTCCTACAATGAGCAGTTCTTC.

The J gene is TRBJ2-7, the V gene TRBV10-3; 7 bases align to TRBD1. Germline assignment: CDR1 ENHRY and CDR2 SYGVKD. After removal of 3 bases from V and 5 bases from J, the junction contained 4 bases not matched to a gene. There are 13 residues in the CDR3. CDR3 sequence: CAISDQGVNEQYF. CDR3 DNA: TGTGCCATCAGTGATCAGGGGGTAAACGAGCAGTACTTC.

The V and J genes are TRBV15 and TRBJ2-7; TRBD1 matches at 9 bases. The CDR3 contains 17 residues. Germline V gene data show CDR1 as LNHNV and CDR2 as YYDKDF (reference sequence). V lost 1 base and J lost 5; bases outside the gene matches: 12. The CDR3 DNA sequence: TGTGCCACCAGCAGAGGGGGGGGACAGGGTAAAATCCACGAGCAGTACTTC. Protein: CATSRGGGQGKIHEQYF. Full variable domain (rest looked up from reference TRBV15 and TRBJ2-7): DAMVIQNPRYQVTQFGKPVTLSCSQTLNHNVMYWYQQKSSQAPKLLFHYYDKDFNNEADTPDNFQSRRPNTSFCFLDIRSPGLGDTAMYLCATSRGGGQGKIHEQYFGPGTRLTVT.

This chain links TRBV12-3 or TRBV12-4 with TRBJ2-1; the D is unclear. Trimming stripped 4 bases from V and 6 bases from J, with 4 bases between. The CDR3 covers 11 residues. CDR3 in DNA: TGTGCCAGCAGTTCTATCAATGAGCAGTTCTTC. It translates to CASSSINEQFF.

This chain links TRBV4-1 with TRBJ2-7; no clear D gene. CDR3 length equals 13 residues. Looked up from germline, CDR1 is MGHRA and CDR2 is YSYEKL. The V gene lost 3 bases and the J gene lost 9 bases, with 15 bases spanning the gap. In DNA, the CDR3 is TGCGCCAGCAGCCACCCCAGGTCGCTCTTGCAGTACTTC. Translating gives CASSHPRSLLQYF.